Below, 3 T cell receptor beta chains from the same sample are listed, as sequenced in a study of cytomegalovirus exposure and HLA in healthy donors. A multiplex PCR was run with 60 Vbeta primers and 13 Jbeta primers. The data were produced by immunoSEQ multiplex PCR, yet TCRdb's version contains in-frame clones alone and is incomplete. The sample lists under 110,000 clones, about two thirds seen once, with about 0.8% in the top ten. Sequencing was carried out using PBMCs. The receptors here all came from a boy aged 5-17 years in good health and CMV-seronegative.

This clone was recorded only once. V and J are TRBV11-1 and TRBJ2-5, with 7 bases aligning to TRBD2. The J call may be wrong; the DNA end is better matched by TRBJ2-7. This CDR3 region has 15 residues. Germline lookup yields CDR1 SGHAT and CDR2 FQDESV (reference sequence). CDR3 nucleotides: TGTGCCAGCAGCTTAGAAGCGGGAAGCTCCTACGAGCAGTACTTC. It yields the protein CASSLEAGSSYEQYF.

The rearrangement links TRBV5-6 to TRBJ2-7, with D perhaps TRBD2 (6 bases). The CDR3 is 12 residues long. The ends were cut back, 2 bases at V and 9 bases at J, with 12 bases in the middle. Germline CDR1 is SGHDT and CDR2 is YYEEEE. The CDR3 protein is CASSFLAGPQYF. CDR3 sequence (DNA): TGTGCCAGCAGCTTTTTGGCGGGGCCGCAGTACTTC.

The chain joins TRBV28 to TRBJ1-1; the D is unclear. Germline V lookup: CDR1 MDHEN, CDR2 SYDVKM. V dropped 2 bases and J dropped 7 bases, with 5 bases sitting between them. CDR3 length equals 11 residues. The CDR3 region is CASSLRSEAFF. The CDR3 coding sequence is TGTGCCAGCAGTTTACGGAGTGAAGCTTTCTTT.